A selection of T cell receptor beta chains follows, all from one sample in a study of HIV-infected patients and healthy controls. TCRdb fed the 5' RACE reads into MiXCR, producing one record per CDR3 protein. The sample shows about 5,500 distinct CDR3 sequences, over 6.5% of them seen only once. Sequences were derived from blood, sampled before antiretroviral therapy. The receptors were gathered from an adult with HIV infection. Each CDR3 is given with its conserved first and last residue. Fields, in order: D gene, CDR3 length, clone size, V gene, J gene, CDR3 protein, CDR3 DNA. The D gene is left open where the match is weak. Size is stated for part of the rows, as once, few or many counts, or as a class when the clone is expanded.

D gene: TRBD1
CDR3 length: 16
clone size: few
V gene: TRBV7-2
J gene: TRBJ1-5
CDR3 protein: CASSFGTGQVNQPQHF
CDR3 DNA: TGTGCCAGCAGCTTTGGTACGGGACAGGTCAATCAGCCCCAGCATTTT

D gene: TRBD1
CDR3 length: 14
clone size: many
V gene: TRBV13
J gene: TRBJ2-2
CDR3 protein: CASSLDRATGELFF
CDR3 DNA: TGTGCCAGCAGCTTGGACAGGGCAACCGGGGAGCTGTTTTTT

D gene: TRBD1
CDR3 length: 13
clone size: medium-sized
V gene: TRBV3-1
J gene: TRBJ2-5
CDR3 protein: CASSTGGSGTQYF
CDR3 DNA: TGTGCCAGCAGCACAGGGGGGAGCGGGACCCAGTACTTC

D gene: -
CDR3 length: 16
clone size: medium-sized
V gene: TRBV3-1
J gene: TRBJ2-5
CDR3 protein: CASSQDGPRRQETQYF
CDR3 DNA: TGTGCCAGCAGCCAAGATGGCCCCCGGCGACAAGAGACCCAGTACTTC

D gene: -
CDR3 length: 14
clone size: -
V gene: TRBV27
J gene: TRBJ2-7
CDR3 protein: CASSGGTYTYEQYF
CDR3 DNA: TGTGCCAGCAGTGGAGGGACTTACACCTACGAGCAGTACTTC

D gene: TRBD1
CDR3 length: 13
clone size: medium-sized
V gene: TRBV4-1
J gene: TRBJ2-7
CDR3 protein: CASSSGQGYEQYF
CDR3 DNA: TGCGCCAGCAGCTCAGGACAGGGTTACGAGCAGTACTTC

D gene: -
CDR3 length: 13
clone size: medium-sized
V gene: TRBV10-1
J gene: TRBJ2-1
CDR3 protein: CASSEGPVNEQFF
CDR3 DNA: TGCGCCAGCAGTGAGGGTCCAGTCAATGAGCAGTTCTTC

D gene: -
CDR3 length: 13
clone size: -
V gene: TRBV5-1
J gene: TRBJ1-1
CDR3 protein: CASSTGWNTEAFF
CDR3 DNA: TGCGCCAGCAGTACAGGGTGGAACACTGAAGCTTTCTTT

D gene: -
CDR3 length: 20
clone size: many
V gene: TRBV21-1
J gene: TRBJ2-4
CDR3 protein: CASSKVSRTGGAGSKNIQYF
CDR3 DNA: TGTGCCAGCAGCAAAGTTTCTAGGACAGGGGGCGCGGGCTCCAAAAACATTCAGTACTTC

D gene: TRBD2
CDR3 length: 18
clone size: many
V gene: TRBV12-3/TRBV12-4
J gene: TRBJ2-1
CDR3 protein: CASSPRRLAGGFYNEQFF
CDR3 DNA: TGTGCCAGCAGTCCACGGCGACTAGCGGGGGGATTCTACAATGAGCAGTTCTTC

D gene: TRBD2
CDR3 length: 16
clone size: many
V gene: TRBV3-1
J gene: TRBJ2-2
CDR3 protein: CASSRLAGSNTGELFF
CDR3 DNA: TGTGCCAGCAGCCGGCTAGCGGGTTCGAACACCGGGGAGCTGTTTTTT

D gene: -
CDR3 length: 13
clone size: medium-sized
V gene: TRBV2
J gene: TRBJ2-5
CDR3 protein: CASSEDGAGTQYF
CDR3 DNA: TGTGCCAGCAGTGAAGATGGTGCGGGGACCCAGTACTTC

D gene: -
CDR3 length: 15
clone size: medium-sized
V gene: TRBV7-2
J gene: TRBJ1-4
CDR3 protein: CASSLVTGLEEKLFF
CDR3 DNA: TGTGCCAGCAGCTTAGTAACAGGACTAGAAGAAAAACTGTTTTTT

D gene: TRBD1
CDR3 length: 15
clone size: many
V gene: TRBV7-2
J gene: TRBJ1-3
CDR3 protein: CASSLGRGPGNTIYF
CDR3 DNA: TGTGCCAGCAGCTTAGGCAGGGGGCCAGGAAACACCATATATTTT

D gene: -
CDR3 length: 12
clone size: medium-sized
V gene: TRBV3-1
J gene: TRBJ2-3
CDR3 protein: CASSQIPDTQYF
CDR3 DNA: TGTGCCAGCAGCCAAATACCCGATACGCAGTATTTT

D gene: TRBD2
CDR3 length: 14
clone size: -
V gene: TRBV12-5
J gene: TRBJ2-7
CDR3 protein: CASGLLAGDYEQYF
CDR3 DNA: TGTGCTAGTGGTTTGCTAGCGGGAGACTACGAGCAGTACTTC

D gene: -
CDR3 length: 13
clone size: medium-sized
V gene: TRBV7-2
J gene: TRBJ2-1
CDR3 protein: CASGGTSYNEQFF
CDR3 DNA: TGTGCCAGCGGGGGGACTTCTTACAATGAGCAGTTCTTC

D gene: -
CDR3 length: 13
clone size: few
V gene: TRBV5-4
J gene: TRBJ2-1
CDR3 protein: CASSLYFKGEQFF
CDR3 DNA: TGTGCCAGCAGCTTATATTTTAAGGGTGAGCAGTTCTTC

D gene: TRBD2
CDR3 length: 20
clone size: many
V gene: TRBV11-2
J gene: TRBJ2-1
CDR3 protein: CASSFRPASGSAGSYNEQFF
CDR3 DNA: TGTGCCAGCAGCTTCCGCCCCGCTAGCGGGAGTGCAGGCTCCTACAATGAGCAGTTCTTC

D gene: TRBD2
CDR3 length: 18
clone size: -
V gene: TRBV12-3/TRBV12-4
J gene: TRBJ2-3
CDR3 protein: CASSLGLTSGIVSDTQYF
CDR3 DNA: TGTGCCAGCAGTTTAGGCCTCACTAGCGGGATCGTCAGTGATACGCAGTATTTT

D gene: -
CDR3 length: 13
clone size: -
V gene: TRBV7-6
J gene: TRBJ2-3
CDR3 protein: CASSFRLEDTQYF
CDR3 DNA: TGTGCCAGCAGCTTCAGACTGGAAGATACGCAGTATTTT

D gene: -
CDR3 length: 16
clone size: medium-sized
V gene: TRBV6-5
J gene: TRBJ2-2
CDR3 protein: CASSSYTQGNVGELFF
CDR3 DNA: TGTGCCAGCAGTTCATACACCCAGGGGAATGTCGGGGAGCTGTTTTTT

D gene: -
CDR3 length: 16
clone size: medium-sized
V gene: TRBV5-5
J gene: TRBJ1-5
CDR3 protein: CASSLGPLGVRQPQHF
CDR3 DNA: TGTGCCAGCAGCTTGGGACCTCTGGGGGTGCGTCAGCCCCAGCATTTT

D gene: -
CDR3 length: 15
clone size: -
V gene: TRBV6-1
J gene: TRBJ2-5
CDR3 protein: CASMAGQTYQETQYF
CDR3 DNA: TGTGCCAGCATGGCCGGCCAGACGTACCAAGAGACCCAGTACTTC

D gene: -
CDR3 length: 13
clone size: -
V gene: TRBV5-4
J gene: TRBJ2-5
CDR3 protein: CASSPNQKETQYF
CDR3 DNA: TGTGCCAGCAGCCCCAACCAAAAAGAGACCCAGTACTTC

D gene: TRBD1
CDR3 length: 20
clone size: many
V gene: TRBV6-1
J gene: TRBJ2-4
CDR3 protein: CASSEAGPGQGILAKNIQYF
CDR3 DNA: TGTGCCAGCAGTGAAGCGGGTCCGGGACAGGGGATTCTAGCCAAAAACATTCAGTACTTC

D gene: -
CDR3 length: 11
clone size: medium-sized
V gene: TRBV20-1
J gene: TRBJ2-5
CDR3 protein: CSAALQETQYF
CDR3 DNA: TGCAGTGCCGCATTACAAGAGACCCAGTACTTC